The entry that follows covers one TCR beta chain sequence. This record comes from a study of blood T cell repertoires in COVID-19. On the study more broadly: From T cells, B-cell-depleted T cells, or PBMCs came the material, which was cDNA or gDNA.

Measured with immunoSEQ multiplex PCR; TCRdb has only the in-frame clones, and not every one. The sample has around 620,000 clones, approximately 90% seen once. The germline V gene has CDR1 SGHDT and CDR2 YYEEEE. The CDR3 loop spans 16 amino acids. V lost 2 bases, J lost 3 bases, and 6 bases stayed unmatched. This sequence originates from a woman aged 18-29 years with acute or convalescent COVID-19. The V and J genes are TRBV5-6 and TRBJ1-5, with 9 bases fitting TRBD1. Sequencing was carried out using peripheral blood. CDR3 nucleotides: TGTGCCAGCAGCTTACTTGGGGACAGGGTCAATCAGCCCCAGCATTTT. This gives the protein CASSLLGDRVNQPQHF. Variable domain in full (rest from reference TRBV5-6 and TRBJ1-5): DAGVTQSPTHLIKTRGQQVTLRCSPKSGHDTVSWYQQALGQGPQFIFQYYEEEERQRGNFPDRFSGHQFPNYSSELNVNALLLGDSALYLCASSLLGDRVNQPQHFGDGTRLSIL.